This T cell receptor (beta chain) was sequenced during a study of blood T cell repertoires in COVID-19. Study-wide context: COVID-19 samples collected from the United States, Italy and Spain covered acute and convalescent phases. T cells, B-cell-depleted T cells, or PBMCs provided the cDNA or gDNA that served as material.

In the study's own analysis: The assay estimated nucleated cells by amplifying reference gene primers. Clones were read by immunoSEQ multiplex PCR, and TCRdb kept only the in-frame ones, dropping some. V, J and clone size were drawn from that table, and D and trimming were deduced from the DNA. The table shows 64,000 or so clones, with around four fifths occurring only once. Germline V gene sequence: CDR1 SGHRS, CDR2 YFSETQ. The CDR3 spans 14 residues. J lost 6 bases, V lost 4 bases, and 8 bases had no gene match. This chain links TRBV5-1 with TRBJ2-7; 9 bases map to TRBD1. The source of this sequence is a man older than 75 with acute or convalescent COVID-19. Sequenced material: peripheral blood. The CDR3 reads CASSLGGTGFEQYF. The CDR3 coding sequence is TGCGCCAGCAGCCTTGGAGGGACAGGGTTCGAGCAGTACTTC.